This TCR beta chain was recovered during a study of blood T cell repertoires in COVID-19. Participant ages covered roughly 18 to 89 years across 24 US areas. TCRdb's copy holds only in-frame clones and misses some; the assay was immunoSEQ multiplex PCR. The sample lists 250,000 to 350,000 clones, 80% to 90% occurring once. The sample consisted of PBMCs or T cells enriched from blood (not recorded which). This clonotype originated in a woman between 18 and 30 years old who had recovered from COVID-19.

The CDR3: CASSGAGIVSGNTIYF. CDR3 nucleotide sequence: TGTGCCAGCAGTGGGGCCGGTATAGTCTCTGGAAACACCATATATTTT. The V gene is TRBV28, the J gene TRBJ1-3; D may be TRBD1 (5 bases). With 5 bases removed from V and 0 bases from J, the gap between germline ends came to 14 bases. Germline CDR1 reads MDHEN; CDR2 reads SYDVKM. This CDR3 has 16 amino acids.